The 18 T cell receptor beta chains below were found in one sample sequenced in a study of blood T cell repertoires in COVID-19. Sequencing used immunoSEQ multiplex PCR; TCRdb keeps in-frame clones, though not all of them. The sample has about 440,000 clones; about 92% are singletons. Material for sequencing was PBMCs or T cells enriched from blood (not recorded which). Source of these receptors: a young man who had recovered from COVID-19.

The chain recombines TRBV6-5 with TRBJ2-1; tentatively, D is TRBD1 (6 bases). This CDR3 has 16 residues. Trimming left V 4 bases short and J 5 bases short, with 18 bases between. In germline, CDR1 is MNHEY, CDR2 SVGAGI. CDR3 protein: CASSSIRTGFDNEQFF. The CDR3 DNA is TGTGCCAGCAGTTCAATACGAACAGGGTTTGACAATGAGCAGTTCTTC.

The CDR3 DNA sequence: TGTGCCAGTAGTTCCGCGGGTACGGACTATGGCTACACCTTC. Translated: CASSSAGTDYGYTF. V is TRBV19 and J is TRBJ1-2; D gene ambiguous. Germline V CDR1 and CDR2: LNHDA, SQIVND (reference sequence). This CDR3 comprises 14 residues. V lost 5 bases and J 3 bases, leaving 13 bases between the germline ends.

The chain recombines TRBV28 with TRBJ2-1; D is perhaps TRBD1 (6 bases). V was cut by 6 bases and J by 3 bases, with 18 bases left in between. Germline-derived CDR1 and CDR2 are MDHEN and SYDVKM. This CDR3 is built from 16 residues. This CDR3 reads CASSPPTGPLYNEQFF. The DNA for the CDR3 is TGTGCCAGCAGCCCCCCCACAGGGCCTCTCTACAATGAGCAGTTCTTC.

This chain connects TRBV7-9 to TRBJ2-7, with D possibly being TRBD1 (6 bases). Trimming left V 11 bases short and J 0 bases short, with 11 bases between. This CDR3 region has 12 residues. Per germline, CDR1 SEHNR and CDR2 FQNEAQ (reference sequence). The CDR3: CAGAGDSYEQYF. Here the CDR3 DNA reads TGTGCCGGAGCAGGGGACTCCTACGAGCAGTACTTC.

The chain employs TRBV29-1 and TRBJ2-1; TRBD2 agrees at 11 bases. CDR3 length: 13 amino acids. V was clipped by 4 bases and J by 9 bases; unmatched bases: 5. Looked up from germline, CDR1 is SQVTM and CDR2 is ANQGSEA. The CDR3 is CSVVSGRAPEQFF. For the CDR3, the DNA is TGCAGCGTTGTTAGCGGGAGGGCCCCTGAGCAGTTCTTC.

V is TRBV6-4 and J is TRBJ1-2, with D possibly matching TRBD1 (5 bases). Germline CDR1 MRHNA, CDR2 SNTAGT. Between the trimmed V and J ends, which lost 6 bases and 5 bases, there was a span of 10 bases. The CDR3 sequence is 12 residues long. The CDR3, as DNA: TGTGCCAGCAGACAGGAGGGATATGGCTACACCTTC. Its translation: CASRQEGYGYTF.

This rearrangement joins TRBV28 to TRBJ2-5; D perhaps matches TRBD2 (6 bases). Deletions cut 1 base from V and 5 bases from J, with 14 bases between. The CDR3 covers 15 residues. The germline V gene encodes CDR1 MDHEN and CDR2 SYDVKM. Written as DNA, the CDR3 is TGTGCCAGCAGTTTATTGGGCACGAGCGGGGAGACCCAGTACTTC. Its translation: CASSLLGTSGETQYF.

The chain carries TRBV7-9 and TRBJ2-5; the D gene is possibly TRBD2 (7 bases). The germline V gene has CDR1 SEHNR and CDR2 FQNEAQ (reference sequence). CDR3 length equals 14 residues. Trimming removed 5 bases from V and 5 bases from J, with 15 bases in between. The CDR3 DNA sequence: TGTGCCAGCAGCACGGGGGGCAAAAGGGAGACCCAGTACTTC. Its protein product is CASSTGGKRETQYF.

The V and J genes are TRBV10-2 and TRBJ2-7; D is perhaps TRBD1 (6 bases). With 6 bases removed from V and 4 bases from J, the gap between germline ends came to 13 bases. Germline assignment: CDR1 WSHSY and CDR2 SAAADI. CDR3 length: 13 residues. The CDR3 protein is CASRVAGAYEQYF. In DNA form, the CDR3 reads TGCGCCAGCAGGGTCGCAGGGGCATACGAGCAGTACTTC.

DNA for the CDR3: TGTGCCATCACACAGGACACCAACTATGGCTACACCTTC. Protein: CAITQDTNYGYTF. The chain employs TRBV10-3 and TRBJ1-2; possibly TRBD1 for D (5 bases). The CDR3 loop spans 13 amino acids. V gave up 7 bases and J gave up 2 bases, with 11 bases separating them. Germline assignment: CDR1 ENHRY and CDR2 SYGVKD.

The rearrangement uses TRBV11-2 and TRBJ2-1; TRBD2 matches at 8 bases. Germline V lookup: CDR1 SGHAT, CDR2 FQNNGV. The trim removed 1 base at V and 6 bases at J, leaving 5 bases unmatched. The CDR3 totals 15 residues. The DNA of the CDR3 is TGTGCCAGCAGCTTAGCTCTAGCGGGCGCCAATGAGCAGTTCTTC. Its translation: CASSLALAGANEQFF. Supplemented by reference TRBV11-2 and TRBJ2-1, the full variable domain reads EAGVAQSPRYKIIEKRQSVAFWCNPISGHATLYWYQQILGQGPKLLIQFQNNGVVDDSQLPKDRFSAERLKGVDSTLKIQPAKLEDSAVYLCASSLALAGANEQFFGPGTRLTVL.

The V and J genes are TRBV7-8 and TRBJ2-2; 7 bases are shared with TRBD1. This CDR3 has 15 residues. Germline V CDR1 and CDR2: SGHVS, FQNEAQ. The V and J ends lost 6 bases and 2 bases, in that order; junction bases with no gene match: 6. In DNA, the CDR3 is TGTGCCAGCAGTTTTGGGGACAGAAACACCGGGGAGCTGTTTTTT. Translating it yields CASSFGDRNTGELFF.

V gene TRBV13 combines with J gene TRBJ1-3; D is perhaps TRBD1 (6 bases). V gave up 5 bases and J gave up 2 bases, with 13 bases separating them. The CDR3 has 15 residues. The V gene's germline CDR1 is PRHDT and CDR2 FYEKMQ (reference sequence). CDR3 amino acids: CASSPRGTAGNTIYF. CDR3 DNA sequence: TGTGCCAGCAGCCCGAGGGGGACGGCTGGAAACACCATATATTTT.

The chain joins TRBV29-1 to TRBJ2-7; TRBD2 matches at 11 bases. This CDR3 is 14 amino acids long. Germline V lookup: CDR1 SQVTM, CDR2 ANQGSEA. J was trimmed by 9 bases and V by 6 bases; bases with no gene match: 13. CDR3 coding DNA: TGCAGCGTCGGAACCGGGACTAGCGGTGATGTGCAGTACTTC. Amino acid sequence: CSVGTGTSGDVQYF.

This chain uses TRBV15 with TRBJ1-5; TRBD1 is a possible D gene (5 bases). CDR3 size: 14 residues. Looked up from germline, CDR1 is LNHNV and CDR2 is YYDKDF (reference sequence). The V end was cut by 3 bases, the J end by 7 bases, with 13 bases between. The CDR3 reads CATSREGLRQPQHF. CDR3 DNA sequence: TGTGCCACCAGCAGGGAGGGGTTGCGACAGCCCCAGCATTTT.

This clone came up a few times. This rearrangement joins TRBV2 to TRBJ2-7; maybe TRBD1 (6 bases). The V end was cut by 5 bases, the J end by 2 bases, with 16 bases between. The CDR3 totals 15 residues. The V gene's germline CDR1 is SNHLY and CDR2 FYNNEI. The CDR3 nucleotides read TGTGCCAGCAGTCTAAACGGACAGCGGACCTACGAGCAGTACTTC. Its translation is CASSLNGQRTYEQYF.

In this sample, this clone turned up many times. J is TRBJ1-1 and V is TRBV19, with a weak D call TRBD1 (6 bases). The V gene's germline CDR1 is LNHDA and CDR2 SQIVND (reference sequence). V shed 7 bases and J shed 3 bases, with 15 bases lying between them. This CDR3 spans 14 amino acids. DNA of the CDR3: TGTGCCAGTACTGACAGGCCCGGGTACACTGAAGCTTTCTTT. Translation gives CASTDRPGYTEAFF.

The CDR3 DNA reads TGTGCCAGCCGGGACTTCGCTATGAACACTGAAGCTTTCTTT. This encodes CASRDFAMNTEAFF. The chain links TRBV6-4 to TRBJ1-1; D is perhaps TRBD1 (5 bases). Germline V gene lookup returns CDR1 MRHNA and CDR2 SNTAGT. The CDR3 spans 14 residues. The ends were cut back, 8 bases at V and 0 bases at J, with 13 bases in the middle.